Below are 2 T cell receptor beta chains sequenced from a single sample in a study of blood T cell repertoires in COVID-19. Repertoires were generated with immunoSEQ multiplex PCR, while TCRdb's copy carries only in-frame clones and drops some. The sample shows approximately 200,000 clones, roughly nine tenths of them seen only once. The specimen was peripheral blood. Receptors originate from a woman aged 50 to 60 with acute or convalescent COVID-19.

This chain uses TRBV12-5 with TRBJ2-7, with 7 bases aligning to TRBD2. V shed 0 bases, J shed 2 bases, and the junction held 7 bases outside the gene matches. The CDR3 has 16 amino acids. Germline assignment: CDR1 LGHNT and CDR2 FRNRAP. CDR3 sequence: CASGLVRPSGAYEQYF. CDR3 DNA: TGTGCTAGTGGTTTGGTTAGGCCTAGCGGAGCCTACGAGCAGTACTTC.

In its sample, this clone was seen once. This chain connects TRBV3-1 (or the pseudogene TRBV3-2) to TRBJ2-2, with TRBD1 as a possible D gene (6 bases). CDR1 is LGHDT, CDR2 YNNKEL, per germline (reference sequence). With 4 bases removed from V and 3 bases from J, the gap between germline ends came to 12 bases. The CDR3 loop spans 15 amino acids. The CDR3 region has the DNA TGTGCCAGCAGCCGGTGGACAGTTGACACCGGGGAGCTGTTTTTT. This encodes CASSRWTVDTGELFF.